Presented here are 29 T cell receptor beta chains from one specimen sequenced in a study of control samples from healthy donors and cancer patients. Profiled with immunoSEQ multiplex PCR; TCRdb holds only in-frame clones, not every one. Of some 71,000 clones listed, 70% to 90% were seen once; the top ten hold 2% to 2.5%. What was sequenced was PBMCs. The origin of the receptors is a woman aged 50 to 60 with head and neck cancer.

The chain carries TRBV7-3 and TRBJ2-1, with D perhaps assigned TRBD1 or TRBD2 (6 bases each). The V gene lost 2 bases and the J gene lost 2 bases, with 13 bases spanning the gap. CDR1 SGHTA and CDR2 FQGTGA come from the germline V gene. This CDR3 spans 16 amino acids. The chain's CDR3 is CASSLLGGIAYNEQFF. As DNA, the CDR3 is TGTGCCAGCAGCTTATTAGGGGGGATTGCCTACAATGAGCAGTTCTTC.

This clone was seen just once. The V call is TRBV5-1, the J call TRBJ1-1; D might be TRBD1 (5 bases). CDR3 length equals 16 residues. Germline lookup yields CDR1 SGHRS and CDR2 YFSETQ. Trimming took 4 bases from V and 0 from J, leaving 16 bases between them. DNA of the CDR3: TGCGCCAGCAGCCGGGAACGGGACGGATTGAACACTGAAGCTTTCTTT. Translation gives CASSRERDGLNTEAFF.

The chain links TRBV11-2 to TRBJ1-5; D not resolved. The CDR3 consists of 18 residues. Germline V gene lookup returns CDR1 SGHAT and CDR2 FQNNGV. The ends were cut back, 0 bases at V and 0 bases at J, with 15 bases in the middle. The CDR3 coding sequence is TGTGCCAGCAGCTTAGATGCGGAGAACATATATAGCAATCAGCCCCAGCATTTT. Translated: CASSLDAENIYSNQPQHF.

The genes are TRBV7-6 and TRBJ1-6, with D unresolved. The CDR3 runs 13 residues. V dropped 5 bases and J dropped 7 bases, with 9 bases sitting between them. Germline V CDR1 and CDR2: SGHVS, FNYEAQ. The CDR3 bases are TGTGCCAGCAGCCAGGCGGAGAATTCACCCCTCCACTTT. Translated: CASSQAENSPLHF.

The chain combines TRBV5-4 with TRBJ1-2; no clear D gene. The germline V gene encodes CDR1 SGHNT and CDR2 YYREEE (reference sequence). V was shortened by 4 bases and J by 1 base, with 8 bases between the two germline ends. This CDR3 is 13 amino acids long. CDR3 protein: CASSDDNNYGYTF. In nucleotides, the CDR3 is TGTGCCAGCAGCGACGACAATAACTATGGCTACACCTTC.

The chain carries TRBV18 and TRBJ2-5, with D maybe TRBD2 (5 bases). The germline V gene encodes CDR1 KGHSH and CDR2 LQKENI. The CDR3 is 13 residues long. V gave up 1 base and J gave up 2 bases, with 5 bases separating them. The CDR3 sequence is CASSPREQETQYF. For the CDR3, the DNA is TGTGCCAGCTCACCACGGGAGCAAGAGACCCAGTACTTC.

The V gene is TRBV5-1, the J gene TRBJ2-5; D unclear. Germline loops: CDR1 SGHRS, CDR2 YFSETQ. CDR3 size: 15 residues. Between the trimmed V and J ends, which lost 1 base and 4 bases, there was a span of 14 bases. CDR3 sequence: CASSLQALGIETQYF. The CDR3 coding sequence is TGCGCCAGCAGCTTGCAGGCCCTCGGTATAGAGACCCAGTACTTC.

The genes are TRBV11-2 and TRBJ1-3; D unresolved. The V end was cut by 2 bases, the J end by 4 bases, with 9 bases between. The CDR3 runs to 14 residues. Germline lookup yields CDR1 SGHAT and CDR2 FQNNGV. CDR3 in DNA: TGTGCCAGCAGCTTATCATACGGAGGAAACACCATATATTTT. Its protein is CASSLSYGGNTIYF.

The chain recombines TRBV5-1 with TRBJ1-1, with a weak D call TRBD1 (6 bases). CDR1 and CDR2 from the germline V gene are SGHRS and YFSETQ. Trimming cost V 4 bases and J 2 bases, with 9 bases left between them. The CDR3 loop spans 13 amino acids. CDR3 nucleotide sequence: TGCGCCAGCAGCCTAGGGGGAAACACTGAAGCTTTCTTT. As protein: CASSLGGNTEAFF.

The CDR3 DNA follows: TGTGCCAGCAGCGGGACTATTAATGAAAAACTGTTTTTT. The encoded protein is CASSGTINEKLFF. The chain combines TRBV2 with TRBJ1-4, with D possibly TRBD1 on 5 matching bases. V was cut by 6 bases and J by 4 bases, with 9 bases left in between. The length of the CDR3 is 13 residues. Looked up from germline, CDR1 is SNHLY and CDR2 is FYNNEI.

This sequence joins TRBV4-1 and TRBJ2-7; TRBD2 agrees at 7 bases. The germline CDR1 and CDR2 sequences are MGHRA and YSYEKL. The CDR3 totals 16 residues. V shed 0 bases, J shed 5 bases, and the junction held 10 bases outside the gene matches. The DNA for the CDR3 is TGCGCCAGCAGCCAAGATGCTGGCGGGGGTAAACACGAGCAGTACTTC. This sequence encodes CASSQDAGGGKHEQYF.

The CDR3 loop is CASSSRQTGGLYF. In DNA, the CDR3 is TGTGCCAGCAGTTCACGACAGACAGGGGGCTTATATTTT. The chain employs TRBV2 and TRBJ1-3; 10 bases map to TRBD1. Germline assignment: CDR1 SNHLY and CDR2 FYNNEI. The ends lost 5 bases at V and 14 bases at J; junction bases unmatched: 9. The CDR3 has 13 residues.

The V call is TRBV4-3, the J call TRBJ1-1, with D maybe TRBD1 (5 bases). Germline lookup yields CDR1 LGHNA and CDR2 YSLEER. The CDR3 sequence is 13 residues long. Trimming stripped 2 bases from V and 4 bases from J, with 8 bases between. This CDR3 reads CASSQQGSTEAFF. CDR3 in DNA: TGCGCCAGCAGCCAACAGGGTTCCACTGAAGCTTTCTTT.

V and J are TRBV18 and TRBJ2-7; weak D call: TRBD1 (5 bases). The CDR3 length is 13 residues. Germline V gene sequence: CDR1 KGHSH, CDR2 LQKENI. Between the trimmed V and J ends, which lost 6 bases and 2 bases, there was a span of 11 bases. CDR3 residues: CASSSGQTYEQYF. The CDR3 DNA reads as TGTGCCAGCTCTTCCGGACAAACCTACGAGCAGTACTTC.

DNA of the CDR3: TGTGCCATCAGTACGAACTTAAATCAGCCCCAGCATTTT. Its translation is CAISTNLNQPQHF. The V gene is TRBV10-3, the J gene TRBJ1-5; D remains ambiguous. The germline CDR1 and CDR2 sequences are ENHRY and SYGVKD. The CDR3 consists of 13 residues. V lost 5 bases, J lost 4 bases, and 9 bases lay in between.

The chain links TRBV24-1 to TRBJ2-1; D is unresolved. This CDR3 spans 14 amino acids. Trimming pared 9 bases from V and 2 bases from J, leaving 13 bases between. CDR1 KGHDR and CDR2 SFDVKD come from the germline V gene. CDR3 DNA: TGTGCCACCGGACGGTCCCCCCCCTACAATGAGCAGTTCTTC. The encoded protein is CATGRSPPYNEQFF.

V usage is TRBV2 and J usage is TRBJ2-3; D may match TRBD1 or TRBD2 (5 bases each). CDR3 size: 13 residues. The germline gives CDR1 SNHLY, CDR2 FYNNEI. V lost 4 bases to trimming and J lost 4 bases, with 9 bases between them. The CDR3 DNA follows: TGTGCCAGCAGTGTGGGGGTCGCAGATACGCAGTATTTT. Translation gives CASSVGVADTQYF. Based on the CDR3 plus reference TRBV2 and TRBJ2-3, the full variable domain is EPEVTQTPSHQVTQMGQEVILRCVPISNHLYFYWYRQILGQKVEFLVSFYNNEISEKSEIFDDQFSVERPDGSNFTLKIRSTKLEDSAMYFCASSVGVADTQYFGPGTRLTVL.

The chain employs TRBV7-2 and TRBJ2-3, with TRBD2 identical over 9 bases. From germline, CDR1 is SGHTA and CDR2 FQGNSA. The ends lost 2 bases at V and 5 bases at J; junction bases unmatched: 14. This CDR3 contains 18 residues. As DNA, the CDR3 is TGTGCCAGCAGCTTATTGGCCCCAGCGGGGGGCCCCAGAGATACGCAGTATTTT. This sequence encodes CASSLLAPAGGPRDTQYF.

The rearrangement links TRBV7-9 to TRBJ2-3; D is tentatively TRBD1 or TRBD2 (5 bases each). The germline gives CDR1 SEHNR, CDR2 FQNEAQ (reference sequence). V dropped 3 bases and J dropped 2 bases, with 9 bases sitting between them. The CDR3 is made up of 14 amino acids. CDR3 in amino acids: CASSFEGITDTQYF. Written as DNA, the CDR3 is TGTGCCAGCAGCTTTGAGGGGATCACAGATACGCAGTATTTT.

This clone was found a few times. This sequence joins TRBV19 and TRBJ2-7, with 8 bases matching TRBD2. This CDR3 region has 17 residues. Trimming cost V 0 bases and J 2 bases; bases outside gene matches: 9. The germline V gene encodes CDR1 LNHDA and CDR2 SQIVND (reference sequence). The CDR3 DNA sequence: TGTGCCAGTAGTATAGATCTCAGTAGCGGGGCAACCTACGAGCAGTACTTC. The encoded protein is CASSIDLSSGATYEQYF.

The chain has TRBV28 and TRBJ1-2; D not resolved. Looked up from germline, CDR1 is MDHEN and CDR2 is SYDVKM. The CDR3 spans 11 residues. The V gene lost 5 bases and the J gene lost 8 bases, with 9 bases spanning the gap. CDR3 in amino acids: CASSPRVGYTF. CDR3 DNA sequence: TGTGCCAGCAGTCCCCGTGTGGGCTACACCTTC.

Worth noting for this clone: A read error may account for a junction end that differs from germline. V usage is TRBV18 and J usage is TRBJ2-7, with D perhaps TRBD1 or TRBD2 (6 bases each). CDR1 and CDR2 (germline): KGHSH, LQKENI. This CDR3 has 15 amino acids. CDR3 region: CASSSPGAPPMGQYF. The DNA for the CDR3 is TGTGCCAGCTCATCACCGGGGGCGCCTCCTATGGGGCAGTACTTC.

In this sample, this clone turned up once. The chain joins TRBV19 to TRBJ2-5; D call uncertain. Looked up from germline, CDR1 is LNHDA and CDR2 is SQIVND (reference sequence). CDR3 length equals 15 residues. Deletions cut 3 bases from V and 0 bases from J, with 11 bases between. The CDR3 sequence: CASSISVRYQETQYF. For the CDR3, the DNA is TGTGCCAGTAGTATTTCGGTCAGATACCAAGAGACCCAGTACTTC.

J is TRBJ1-6 and V is TRBV5-1; TRBD1 agrees at 7 bases. CDR1 and CDR2 (germline): SGHRS, YFSETQ. There are 15 residues in the CDR3. V lost 4 bases, J lost 7 bases, and 8 bases stayed unmatched. Here the CDR3 DNA reads TGCGCCAGCAGCATCCGACAGGGAGGGAATTCACCCCTCCACTTT. Residues: CASSIRQGGNSPLHF.

The chain uses TRBV5-4 and TRBJ2-5; 10 nucleotides line up with TRBD2. Germline CDR1 reads SGHNT; CDR2 reads YYREEE (reference sequence). The length of the CDR3 is 15 residues. The J segment lost 4 bases and the V segment lost 4 bases, leaving 7 bases of the junction unmatched. This CDR3 reads CASSPDLAGVETQYF. The DNA for the CDR3 is TGTGCCAGCAGCCCCGATCTAGCGGGGGTAGAGACCCAGTACTTC.

The chain has TRBV19 and TRBJ1-6; the D gene is possibly TRBD1 (5 bases). The CDR3 is made up of 13 amino acids. The V end was cut by 7 bases, the J end by 10 bases, with 14 bases between. Germline lookup yields CDR1 LNHDA and CDR2 SQIVND (reference sequence). CDR3 nucleotide sequence: TGTGCCAGTAAAGACAGTACGGGATCACCCCTCCACTTT. This codes for CASKDSTGSPLHF.

The rearrangement links TRBV6-4 to TRBJ2-7; 9 bases align to TRBD1. With 7 bases clipped from V and 5 bases from J, the junction kept 9 bases outside the gene matches. Germline V gene sequence: CDR1 MRHNA, CDR2 SNTAGT. This CDR3 has 14 amino acids. CDR3 amino acids: CASIDDRGLDEQYF. CDR3 nucleotide sequence: TGTGCCAGCATCGACGACAGGGGGTTGGACGAGCAGTACTTC.

The CDR3 coding sequence is TGTGCCAGTAGTATGGGGACTCGCCAGAGGCAGTTCTTC. Its translation: CASSMGTRQRQFF. V usage is TRBV19 and J usage is TRBJ2-1; D is possibly TRBD2 (6 bases). Germline values: CDR1 LNHDA, CDR2 SQIVND (reference sequence). Trimming left V 3 bases short and J 12 bases short, with 15 bases between. The CDR3 covers 13 residues.

V is TRBV7-2 and J is TRBJ2-7; D is possibly TRBD1 (5 bases). V shed 1 base and J shed 7 bases, with 8 bases lying between them. Per germline, CDR1 SGHTA and CDR2 FQGNSA. CDR3 size: 12 residues. CDR3 sequence: CASSLGPGEQYF. In nucleotides, the CDR3 is TGTGCCAGCAGCTTAGGCCCAGGGGAGCAGTACTTC.